The clone carrying this T cell receptor (beta chain) was seen repeatedly, ten times or more. The antigen is unknown. This entry belongs to a study of read filtering for tumor transcriptome and immune sequencing. Study-level information: Whole-transcriptome libraries were prepared after DNase treatment.

From around 440 ng of RNA, a library with molecular barcoded alpha/delta and beta/gamma adaptors was made. A single record per CDR3 protein comes from TCRdb applying MiXCR to the reads. The data contain roughly 130,000 distinct CDR3 sequences, around 13% of them singletons. Findings and caveats of the study: Correlation between methods rose after single-read clonotypes were removed. The CD138-negative fraction was mixed bone marrow immune cells, not pure T cells.

V lost 6 bases to trimming and J lost 4 bases; unmatched junction nucleotides: 10. The CDR3 totals 17 residues. In germline, CDR1 is MNHNS, CDR2 SASEGT. This chain connects TRBV6-1 to TRBJ2-1, with 12 bases aligning to TRBD2. The sample comprised a population of CD138-negative cells sorted from bone marrow. This TCR was recovered from a donor at least 40 years old with multiple myeloma. CDR3 bases: TGTGCCAGCAGACATCGGACTAGCGGGGTTGATTACAATGAGCAGTTCTTC. It encodes CASRHRTSGVDYNEQFF.